These 3 T cell receptor beta chains share one sample of origin, sequenced in a study of control samples from healthy donors and cancer patients. Produced via immunoSEQ multiplex PCR; TCRdb's table is partial and in-frame only. This table has some 95,000 clones, 80% to 95% appearing once. The sequencing input was blood. The receptors derive from a human donor in good health. The donor label of this sample is uncertain.

The rearrangement joins TRBV6-1 to TRBJ1-5; a weak D match, TRBD1 (5 bases). Germline CDR1 reads MNHNS; CDR2 reads SASEGT. The CDR3 covers 14 residues. Deletions cut 2 bases from V and 1 base from J, with 6 bases between. The CDR3 protein is CASSEPGSNQPQHF. CDR3 DNA: TGTGCCAGCAGTGAACCAGGGAGCAATCAGCCCCAGCATTTT.

The chain employs TRBV25-1 and TRBJ2-1, with 8 bases identical to TRBD2. V lost 5 bases to trimming and J lost 6 bases; unmatched junction nucleotides: 6. The CDR3 runs to 14 residues. The germline gives CDR1 MGHDK, CDR2 SYGVNS. CDR3 nucleotide sequence: TGTGCCAGCAGTATAGCGGGGTCGAGCAATGAGCAGTTCTTC. Translation: CASSIAGSSNEQFF.

V and J are TRBV9 and TRBJ1-2; no firm D call. V gave up 0 bases and J gave up 4 bases, with 31 bases separating them. CDR3 size: 21 residues. CDR1 and CDR2 from the germline V gene are SGDLS and YYNGEE. In DNA, the CDR3 is TGTGCCAGCAGCGTAGCTGAGCGAACCTCTGAGAAGTCCAGGTCAATCTATGGCTACACCTTC. It specifies CASSVAERTSEKSRSIYGYTF.